Below, 14 T cell receptor beta chains from the same sample are listed, as sequenced in a study of cytotoxic CD8 clonotypes in ibrutinib-treated CLL. Sequencing was performed with immunoSEQ multiplex PCR; in TCRdb, only in-frame clones are kept and a portion is missing. The sample holds about 63,000 clones, roughly 59% seen once. The material sequenced was PBMCs, taken after 12 months of ibrutinib treatment. Source of these receptors: a human donor with chronic lymphocytic leukemia.

This clone was seen ten or more times. V and J are TRBV6-1 and TRBJ2-2, with 8 nucleotides matching TRBD1. The CDR3 has 15 amino acids. In germline, CDR1 is MNHNS, CDR2 SASEGT. V was pared by 5 bases and J by 2 bases, with 4 bases of the junction left unmatched. The CDR3 loop reads CASSLDRVNTGELFF. The CDR3 DNA is TGTGCCAGCAGTCTGGACAGGGTTAACACCGGGGAGCTGTTTTTT.

V is TRBV5-1 and J is TRBJ2-3; 12 positions match TRBD2. Germline assignment: CDR1 SGHRS and CDR2 YFSETQ. The V and J ends lost 5 bases and 4 bases, in that order; junction bases with no gene match: 11. The CDR3 totals 17 residues. This chain's CDR3 is CASRGLAGRDVADTQYF. The CDR3 nucleotides read TGCGCCAGCAGAGGACTAGCGGGAAGGGATGTGGCAGATACGCAGTATTTT.

This chain joins TRBV5-3 and TRBJ2-2; possibly TRBD2 for D (5 bases). TRBV5-3 is an ORF, with its function uncertain. V lost 1 base to trimming and J lost 0 bases, with 16 bases between them. The CDR3 is made up of 18 amino acids. CDR3 sequence (DNA): TGTGCCAGAAGCTTGCGAGACGGGGAAAAATCGAACACCGGGGAGCTGTTTTTT. This encodes CARSLRDGEKSNTGELFF.

The rearrangement links TRBV4-2 to TRBJ1-2, with 10 bases matching TRBD1. Unmatched junction bases numbered 5, after V lost 0 bases and J lost 1 base. This CDR3 has 17 residues. Germline loops: CDR1 LGHNA, CDR2 YNFKEQ. The chain's CDR3 is CASSQEVRTGGNYGYTF. The CDR3, as DNA: TGTGCCAGCAGCCAAGAGGTTAGGACAGGGGGTAACTATGGCTACACCTTC.

The J gene is TRBJ2-5, the V gene TRBV5-1; D is possibly TRBD1 (5 bases). Per germline, CDR1 SGHRS and CDR2 YFSETQ. This CDR3 contains 15 residues. Trimming left V 3 bases short and J 7 bases short, with 19 bases between. For the CDR3, the DNA is TGCGCCAGCAGCTATTTTGGGGCCAGCCTTGTGACCCAGTACTTC. It is translated as CASSYFGASLVTQYF.

The table lists this clone with a few counts. The chain is built from TRBV6-6 and TRBJ2-1; a weak D match, TRBD2 (5 bases). The length of the CDR3 is 15 residues. With 1 base removed from V and 5 bases from J, the gap between germline ends came to 12 bases. Germline CDR1 and CDR2: MNHNY and SVGAGI (reference sequence). The CDR3 DNA reads as TGTGCCAGCAGTTACTTATCTAGGAGGCACAATGAGCAGTTCTTC. Translation: CASSYLSRRHNEQFF.

A word on this clone: At one boundary the junction diverges from the germline segment, which might be a read error. This rearrangement joins TRBV5-1 to TRBJ1-2; D remains ambiguous. The CDR3 sequence is 16 residues long. Germline assignment: CDR1 SGHRS and CDR2 YFSETQ. CDR3 sequence: CASSLAFGVGNYGYTF. The CDR3 coding sequence is TGTGCCAGCAGCTTGGCCTTCGGGGTGGGGAACTATGGCTACACCTTC. Variable domain in full (rest from reference TRBV5-1 and TRBJ1-2): KAGVTQTPRYLIKTRGQQVTLSCSPISGHRSVSWYQQTPGQGLQFLFEYFSETQRNKGNFPGRFSGRQFSNSRSEMNVSTLELGDSALYLCASSLAFGVGNYGYTFGSGTRLTVV.

The chain combines TRBV29-1 with TRBJ2-7, with TRBD1 as a possible D gene (6 bases). Trimming shortened V by 6 bases and J by 2 bases, and 8 bases separated the two germline ends. Germline CDR1 and CDR2: SQVTM and ANQGSEA. This CDR3 spans 11 amino acids. The CDR3 DNA reads TGCAGCGTGCGGACAGCCTACGAGCAGTACGTC. Amino acid sequence: CSVRTAYEQYV.

For this clone: The junction departs from germline at one end; a sequencing error may be responsible. This chain links TRBV29-1 with TRBJ2-3; D is perhaps TRBD1 (6 bases). Germline assignment: CDR1 SQVTM and CDR2 ANQGSEA. The CDR3 has 14 residues. The CDR3 region is CSVEGKRDTYTQYF. The CDR3 region has the DNA TGCAGCGTTGAAGGTAAAAGGGACACATATACGCAGTATTTT.

The chain couples TRBV6-1 to TRBJ2-1; D is unresolved. Germline assignment: CDR1 MNHNS and CDR2 SASEGT. V was clipped by 11 bases and J by 6 bases, with 17 bases between them. The CDR3 spans 13 residues. CDR3 DNA sequence: TGTGCCGGCCAAGAACAAGTGGGCAATGAGCAGTTCTTC. This codes for CAGQEQVGNEQFF.

This clone has more than one count but fewer than ten. The chain joins TRBV7-9 to TRBJ1-2, with a possible D match to TRBD1 (5 bases). Deletions cut 4 bases from V and 4 bases from J, with 10 bases between. In germline, CDR1 is SEHNR, CDR2 FQNEAQ (reference sequence). This CDR3 contains 13 residues. CDR3 loop: CASSSGRVYGYTF. DNA of the CDR3: TGTGCCAGCAGCTCGGGACGGGTCTATGGCTACACCTTC.

This chain's CDR3 is CAWSLTGADTQYF. In DNA form, the CDR3 reads TGTGCCTGGAGTCTGACAGGGGCCGATACGCAGTATTTT. This chain uses TRBV30 with TRBJ2-3; 8 bases agree with TRBD1. The CDR3 contains 13 residues. The germline gives CDR1 GTSNPN, CDR2 SVGIG (reference sequence). V lost 2 bases to trimming and J lost 6 bases; unmatched junction nucleotides: 4.

The chain recombines TRBV19 with TRBJ1-2; D is ambiguous. CDR3 length: 15 residues. CDR1 and CDR2 from the germline V gene are LNHDA and SQIVND (reference sequence). V was pared by 2 bases and J by 0 bases, with 10 bases between. CDR3 residues: CASSIPGPSNYGYTF. The DNA of the CDR3 is TGTGCCAGTAGTATACCGGGCCCTTCTAACTATGGCTACACCTTC.

The rearrangement links TRBV19 to TRBJ2-7; 9 nucleotides align to TRBD2. Losses at the gene ends were 5 bases for V and 7 bases for J; bases not matched to a gene: 12. The CDR3 is 15 residues long. CDR1 is LNHDA and CDR2 is SQIVND in the germline V gene (reference sequence). In DNA, the CDR3 is TGTGCCAGTAGTGACGGGGCGGGAGGGCCTCAGGAGCAGTACTTC. It translates to CASSDGAGGPQEQYF.